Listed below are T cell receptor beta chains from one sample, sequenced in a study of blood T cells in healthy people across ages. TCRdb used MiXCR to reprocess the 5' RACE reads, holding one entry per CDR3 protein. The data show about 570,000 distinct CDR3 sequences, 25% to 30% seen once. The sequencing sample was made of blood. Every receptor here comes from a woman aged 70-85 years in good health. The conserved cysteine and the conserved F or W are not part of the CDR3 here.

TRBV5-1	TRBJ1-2	ASSLDRQGGVYGYT
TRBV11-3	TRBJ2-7	ASSPHRGSYEQY
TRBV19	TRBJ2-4	ASSIGLGRHIQY
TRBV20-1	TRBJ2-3	SARDWGASLTDTQY
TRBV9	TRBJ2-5	ASSVGLADRVETQY
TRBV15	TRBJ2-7	ATSRGPQNYEQY
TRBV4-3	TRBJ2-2	ASSLTGVDGELF
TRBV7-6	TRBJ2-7	ASSFSTDSSYEQY
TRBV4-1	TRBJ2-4	ASSQWGAGGDIQY
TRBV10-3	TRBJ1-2	AISGTLNYGYT
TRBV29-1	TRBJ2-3	SVEASGRAGDTQY
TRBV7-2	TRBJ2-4	ASSLKTSGGGDIQY
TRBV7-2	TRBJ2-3	ASRRLKAGGSTDTQY
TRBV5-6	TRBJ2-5	ASSSSGGLQETQY
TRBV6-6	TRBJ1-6	TSRPGTGTNSPLH
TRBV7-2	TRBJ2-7	ASGLDDSSYEQY
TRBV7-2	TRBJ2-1	ASSVRGAGGAYNEQF
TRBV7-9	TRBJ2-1	ASSFGTSGGYNEQF
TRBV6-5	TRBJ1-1	ASSYRRMGGRGNTEAF
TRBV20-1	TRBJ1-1	SARVTGEAEAF
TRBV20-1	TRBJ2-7	SARRPSYEQY
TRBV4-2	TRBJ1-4	ASSQDRTTNEKLF
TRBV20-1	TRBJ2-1	SARERTSRDNNEQF
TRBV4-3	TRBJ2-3	ASSPRTGERDTQY
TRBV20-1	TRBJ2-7	SAKGGPTYEQY
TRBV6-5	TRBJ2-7	ASSYTGTGGEQY